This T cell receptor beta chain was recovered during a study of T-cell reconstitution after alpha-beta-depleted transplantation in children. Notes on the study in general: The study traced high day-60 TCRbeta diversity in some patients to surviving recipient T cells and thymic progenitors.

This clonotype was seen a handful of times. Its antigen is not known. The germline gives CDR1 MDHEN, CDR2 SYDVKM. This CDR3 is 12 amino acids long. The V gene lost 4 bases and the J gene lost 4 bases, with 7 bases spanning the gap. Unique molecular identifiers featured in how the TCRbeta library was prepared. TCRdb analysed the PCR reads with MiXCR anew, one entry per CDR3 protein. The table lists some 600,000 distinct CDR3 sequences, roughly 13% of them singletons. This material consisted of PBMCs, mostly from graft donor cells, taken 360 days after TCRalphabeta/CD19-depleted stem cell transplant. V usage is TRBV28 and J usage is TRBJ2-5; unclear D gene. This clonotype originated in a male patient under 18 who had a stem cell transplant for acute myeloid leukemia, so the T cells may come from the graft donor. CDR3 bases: TGTGCCAGCAGTTCAGTTGGAGAGACCCAGTACTTC. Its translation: CASSSVGETQYF. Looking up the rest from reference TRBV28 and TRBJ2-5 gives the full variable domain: DVKVTQSSRYLVKRTGEKVFLECVQDMDHENMFWYRQDPGLGLRLIYFSYDVKMKEKGDIPEGYSVSREKKERFSLILESASTNQTSMYLCASSSVGETQYFGPGTRLLVL.